Shown below are 13 T cell receptor beta chains from a single sample sequenced in a study of T cell clonotyping in hematopoietic cell transplantation (dated by TCRdb to the early 2020s). Receptor amplification or capture employed the immunoSEQ multiplex PCR assay. In its TCRdb copy, this immuneACCESS table keeps in-frame sequences only and misses some clones. Where compared with another copy, unresolved V genes explain less than half of these, and the others have no known cause. The sample table records about 16,000 clones; 61% of these occur just once. Jointly, the top ten make up 10% to 15% of the sample. This specimen's time point label, interpreted: 30 days after allo-HCT. Sequences were derived from PBMCs, sampled 30 days after allogeneic stem cell transplant. The receptors stem from a male patient in his forties or fifties who had an allogeneic stem cell transplant from an unrelated donor, so T cells may come from the graft donor. Some clones in this sample may be carry-over from other donors' samples.

The chain joins TRBV9 to TRBJ2-1; D is ambiguous. Trimming took off 2 bases at V and 3 bases at J, with 15 bases between the two ends. CDR3 length: 16 amino acids. CDR1 SGDLS and CDR2 YYNGEE come from the germline V gene. The CDR3 reads CASSVLGDPVYNEQFF. The CDR3 DNA reads TGTGCCAGCAGCGTCCTTGGGGATCCCGTCTACAATGAGCAGTTCTTC.

The V call is TRBV5-6, the J call TRBJ2-5, with TRBD1 identical over 7 bases. The better agreement between TRBJ2-7 and the DNA end casts doubt on the J call. CDR1 is SGHDT, CDR2 YYEEEE, per germline. CDR3 size: 14 residues. As DNA, the CDR3 is TGTGCCAGCAGCCCTGAACAGGGGCGCCGCGAGCAGTACTTC. It yields the protein CASSPEQGRREQYF.

This clone has a handful of counts. This chain uses TRBV5-6 with TRBJ2-5; no clear D gene. The DNA end is a closer match to TRBJ2-7, so the J assignment may be wrong. CDR3 length: 14 residues. Germline loops: CDR1 SGHDT, CDR2 YYEEEE. CDR3 amino acids: CASSSDGSPYEQYF. CDR3 sequence (DNA): TGTGCCAGCAGCTCGGACGGTTCCCCCTACGAGCAGTACTTC.

The chain is built from TRBV6-5 and TRBJ2-5; D is possibly TRBD2 (5 bases). This CDR3 has 14 residues. Germline V gene data show CDR1 as MNHEY and CDR2 as SVGAGI. The ends were cut back, 5 bases at V and 4 bases at J, with 14 bases in the middle. In DNA, the CDR3 is TGTGCCAGCAGTCCCGGTTTGAGGGTAGAGACCCAGTACTTC. It encodes CASSPGLRVETQYF.

The chain links TRBV5-1 to TRBJ1-5; the D is unclear. This CDR3 is 12 amino acids long. V lost 0 bases, J lost 6 bases, and 4 bases lay in between. Germline CDR1 SGHRS, CDR2 YFSETQ. The CDR3 is CASSLEGQPQHF. CDR3 DNA: TGCGCCAGCAGCTTGGAGGGTCAGCCCCAGCATTTT.

The chain recombines TRBV10-3 with TRBJ2-3, with D perhaps assigned TRBD1 or TRBD2 (5 bases each). Germline assignment: CDR1 ENHRY and CDR2 SYGVKD. The CDR3 has 14 residues. Deletions cut 4 bases from V and 6 bases from J, with 14 bases between. The CDR3: CAISVHGASDTQYF. The CDR3 DNA reads as TGTGCCATCAGTGTGCACGGGGCCAGCGATACGCAGTATTTT.

V gene TRBV6-1 combines with J gene TRBJ2-7, with a weak D call TRBD1 (7 bases). V gave up 6 bases and J gave up 7 bases, with 19 bases separating them. The CDR3 runs to 14 residues. Germline V gene data show CDR1 as MNHNS and CDR2 as SASEGT. This CDR3 is CASRSDRAGREQYF. The CDR3 coding sequence is TGTGCCAGCAGATCCGACAGGGCGGGGAGGGAGCAGTACTTC.

The V call is TRBV19, the J call TRBJ2-5; 14 bases agree with TRBD2. The J call is in doubt because the DNA end fits TRBJ2-7 better. This CDR3 region has 18 residues. CDR1 and CDR2 (germline): LNHDA, SQIVND (reference sequence). The CDR3 reads CASSISTSGRGNSYEQYF. The CDR3 bases are TGTGCCAGTAGTATCTCGACTAGCGGGAGGGGGAACTCCTACGAGCAGTACTTC.

This clone was found a few times. V is TRBV6-5 and J is TRBJ1-5; tentative D call: TRBD1 (6 bases). The germline V gene has CDR1 MNHEY and CDR2 SVGAGI. The CDR3 loop spans 14 amino acids. V was clipped by 6 bases and J by 5 bases, with 14 bases between them. CDR3 bases: TGTGCCAGCAGCCCCCGGACAGCAGATCAGCCCCAGCATTTT. Translating it yields CASSPRTADQPQHF.

This clone was counted once. The chain employs TRBV6-6 and TRBJ1-2, with D tentatively TRBD1 (5 bases). In germline, CDR1 is MNHNY, CDR2 SVGAGI (reference sequence). Trimming removed 5 bases from V and 5 bases from J, with 6 bases in between. The CDR3 totals 11 residues. DNA of the CDR3: TGTGCCAGCAGTCAGGGATATGGCTACACCTTC. It specifies CASSQGYGYTF.

This clone appeared a few times. The rearrangement joins TRBV28 to TRBJ2-1; a possible D gene is TRBD2 (7 bases). With 6 bases removed from V and 7 bases from J, the gap between germline ends came to 10 bases. Germline V gene sequence: CDR1 MDHEN, CDR2 SYDVKM. This CDR3 spans 12 amino acids. DNA for the CDR3: TGTGCCAGCAGGGGGAGGGGGAATGAGCAGTTCTTC. Translating gives CASRGRGNEQFF.

The V call is TRBV2, the J call TRBJ1-1, with 7 bases matching TRBD1. Trimming at V came to 8 bases and at J to 6 bases, leaving 9 bases not matched to a gene. The CDR3 covers 13 residues. Germline CDR1 SNHLY, CDR2 FYNNEI. CDR3 sequence reads: CASGGQFDAEAFF. In DNA form, the CDR3 reads TGTGCCAGCGGGGGACAGTTTGACGCTGAAGCTTTCTTT.

The chain uses TRBV4-3 and TRBJ2-7; D could derive from TRBD1 or TRBD2 (5 bases each). The V and J ends lost 3 bases and 6 bases respectively, with 18 bases between them. Looked up from germline, CDR1 is LGHNA and CDR2 is YSLEER. The CDR3 runs 15 residues. In DNA, the CDR3 is TGCGCCAGCAGCCACGGGACGGTGAGGGTCTCCGAGCAGTACTTC. Its protein is CASSHGTVRVSEQYF.